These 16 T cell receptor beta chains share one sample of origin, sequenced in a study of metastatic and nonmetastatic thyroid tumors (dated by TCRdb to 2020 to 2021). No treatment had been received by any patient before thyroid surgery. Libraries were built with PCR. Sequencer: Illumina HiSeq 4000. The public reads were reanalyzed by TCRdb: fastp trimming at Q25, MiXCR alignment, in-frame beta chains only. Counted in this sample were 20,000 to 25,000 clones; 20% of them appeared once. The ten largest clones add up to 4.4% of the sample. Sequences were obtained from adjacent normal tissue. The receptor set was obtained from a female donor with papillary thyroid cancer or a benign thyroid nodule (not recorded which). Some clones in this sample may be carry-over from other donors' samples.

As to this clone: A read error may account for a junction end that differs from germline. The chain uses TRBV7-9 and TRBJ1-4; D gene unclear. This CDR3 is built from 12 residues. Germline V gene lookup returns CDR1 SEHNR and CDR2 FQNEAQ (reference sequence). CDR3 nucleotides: TGTGTCAGCAGCGTTCCGGAGGTAGGCCTGTTTTTT. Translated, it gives CVSSVPEVGLFF.

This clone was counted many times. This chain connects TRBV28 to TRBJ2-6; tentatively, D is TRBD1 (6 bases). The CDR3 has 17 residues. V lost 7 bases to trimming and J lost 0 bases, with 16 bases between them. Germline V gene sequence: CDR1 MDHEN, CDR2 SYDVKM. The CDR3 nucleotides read TGTGCCAGCACAGAGGGTTACAGGGCCTCTGGGGCCAACGTCCTGACTTTC. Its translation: CASTEGYRASGANVLTF. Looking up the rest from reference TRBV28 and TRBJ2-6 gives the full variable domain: DVKVTQSSRYLVKRTGEKVFLECVQDMDHENMFWYRQDPGLGLRLIYFSYDVKMKEKGDIPEGYSVSREKKERFSLILESASTNQTSMYLCASTEGYRASGANVLTFGAGSRLTVL.

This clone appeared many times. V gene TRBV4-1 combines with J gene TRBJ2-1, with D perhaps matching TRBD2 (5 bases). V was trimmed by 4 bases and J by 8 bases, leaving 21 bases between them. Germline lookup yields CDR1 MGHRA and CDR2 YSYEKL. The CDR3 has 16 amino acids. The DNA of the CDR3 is TGCGCCAGCAGCCGAGCGGTCGGTTCTGAAGGGTATGAGCAGTTCTTC. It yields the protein CASSRAVGSEGYEQFF.

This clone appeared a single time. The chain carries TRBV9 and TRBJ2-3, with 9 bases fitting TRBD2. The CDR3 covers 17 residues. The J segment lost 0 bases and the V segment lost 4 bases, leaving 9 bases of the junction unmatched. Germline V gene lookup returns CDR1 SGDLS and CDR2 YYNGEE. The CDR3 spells CASSPRHTSGSTDTQYF. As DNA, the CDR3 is TGTGCCAGCAGCCCTCGCCATACTAGCGGGAGCACAGATACGCAGTATTTT.

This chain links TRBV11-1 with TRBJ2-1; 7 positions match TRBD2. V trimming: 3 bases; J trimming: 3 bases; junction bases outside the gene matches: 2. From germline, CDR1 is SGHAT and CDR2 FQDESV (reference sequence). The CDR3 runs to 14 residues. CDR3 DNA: TGTGCCAGCAGCTTGGGGACTAACTACAATGAGCAGTTCTTC. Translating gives CASSLGTNYNEQFF.

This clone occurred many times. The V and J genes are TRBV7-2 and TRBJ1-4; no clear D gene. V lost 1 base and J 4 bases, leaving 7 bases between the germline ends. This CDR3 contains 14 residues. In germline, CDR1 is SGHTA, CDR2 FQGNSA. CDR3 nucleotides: TGTGCCAGCAGCTTAGGGCGGTTTAATGAAAAACTGTTTTTT. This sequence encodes CASSLGRFNEKLFF.

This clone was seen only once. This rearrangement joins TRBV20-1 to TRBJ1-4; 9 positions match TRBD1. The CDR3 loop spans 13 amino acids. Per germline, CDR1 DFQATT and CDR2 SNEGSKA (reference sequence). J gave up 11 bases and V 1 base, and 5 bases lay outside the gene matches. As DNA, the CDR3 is TGCAGTGCTAGAGGGACAGGGGTTGAGAAACTGTTTTTT. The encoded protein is CSARGTGVEKLFF.

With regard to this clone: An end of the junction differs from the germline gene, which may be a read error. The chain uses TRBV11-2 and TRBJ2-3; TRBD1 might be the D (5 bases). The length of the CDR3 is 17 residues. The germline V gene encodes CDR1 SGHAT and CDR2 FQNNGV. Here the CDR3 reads CAISFPRQSSSTDTQYF. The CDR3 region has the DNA TGTGCCATCAGCTTTCCCAGACAGTCCTCTAGCACAGATACGCAGTATTTT.

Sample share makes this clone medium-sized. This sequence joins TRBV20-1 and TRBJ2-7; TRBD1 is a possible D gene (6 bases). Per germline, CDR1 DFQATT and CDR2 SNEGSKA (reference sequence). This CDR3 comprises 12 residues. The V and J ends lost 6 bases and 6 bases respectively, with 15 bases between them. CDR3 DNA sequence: TGCAGTGCCTCGGGACATAGATTCGAGCAGTACTTC. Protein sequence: CSASGHRFEQYF.

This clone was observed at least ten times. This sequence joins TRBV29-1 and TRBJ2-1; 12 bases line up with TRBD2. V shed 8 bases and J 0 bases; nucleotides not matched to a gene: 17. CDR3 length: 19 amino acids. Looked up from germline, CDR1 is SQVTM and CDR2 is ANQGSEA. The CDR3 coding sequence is TGCAGCCTATCCCTGACCGGGACTAGCGGGCTTAGCTCCTACAATGAGCAGTTCTTC. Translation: CSLSLTGTSGLSSYNEQFF.

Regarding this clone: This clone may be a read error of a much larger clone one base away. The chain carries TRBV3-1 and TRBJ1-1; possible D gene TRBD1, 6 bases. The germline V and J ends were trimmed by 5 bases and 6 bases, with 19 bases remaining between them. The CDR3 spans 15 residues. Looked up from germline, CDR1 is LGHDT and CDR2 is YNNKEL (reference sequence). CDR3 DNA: TGTGCCAGCAGCACCTTAACAGGGCTGGAAGCTGAAGCTTTCTTT. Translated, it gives CASSTLTGLEAEAFF.

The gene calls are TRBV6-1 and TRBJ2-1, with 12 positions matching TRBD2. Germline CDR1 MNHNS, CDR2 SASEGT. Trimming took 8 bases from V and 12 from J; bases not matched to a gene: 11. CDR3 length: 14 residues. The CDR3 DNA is TGTGCCAGCCTGGAGACTAGCGGGAGTGGGTTGCAGTTCTTC. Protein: CASLETSGSGLQFF.

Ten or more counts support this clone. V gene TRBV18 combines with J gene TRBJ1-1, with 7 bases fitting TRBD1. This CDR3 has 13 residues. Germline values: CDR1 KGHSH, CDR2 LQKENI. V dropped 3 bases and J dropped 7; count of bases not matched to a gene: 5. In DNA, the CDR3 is TGTGCCAGCTCACCGACGGGACAGTATGAAGCTTTCTTT. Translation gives CASSPTGQYEAFF.

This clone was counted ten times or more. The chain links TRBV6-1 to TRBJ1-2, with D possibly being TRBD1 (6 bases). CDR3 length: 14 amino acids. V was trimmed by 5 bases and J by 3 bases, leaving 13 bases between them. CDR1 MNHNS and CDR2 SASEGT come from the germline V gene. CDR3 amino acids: CASSQEGGHYGYTF. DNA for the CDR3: TGTGCCAGCAGTCAGGAGGGGGGTCACTATGGCTACACCTTC.

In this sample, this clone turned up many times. DNA of the CDR3: TGTGCCAGCAGCTTAGGTCGCCGCTATGGCTACACCTTC. It encodes CASSLGRRYGYTF. The chain couples TRBV7-2 to TRBJ1-2; D is undetermined. V was shortened by 1 base and J by 4 bases, with 7 bases between the two germline ends. This CDR3 has 13 residues. CDR1 and CDR2 from the germline V gene are SGHTA and FQGNSA.

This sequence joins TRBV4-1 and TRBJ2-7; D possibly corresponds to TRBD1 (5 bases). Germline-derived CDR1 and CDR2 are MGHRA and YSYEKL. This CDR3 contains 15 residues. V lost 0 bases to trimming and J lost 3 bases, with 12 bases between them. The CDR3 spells CASSQEGRAHYEQYF. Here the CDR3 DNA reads TGCGCCAGCAGCCAAGAGGGCAGGGCACACTACGAGCAGTACTTC.